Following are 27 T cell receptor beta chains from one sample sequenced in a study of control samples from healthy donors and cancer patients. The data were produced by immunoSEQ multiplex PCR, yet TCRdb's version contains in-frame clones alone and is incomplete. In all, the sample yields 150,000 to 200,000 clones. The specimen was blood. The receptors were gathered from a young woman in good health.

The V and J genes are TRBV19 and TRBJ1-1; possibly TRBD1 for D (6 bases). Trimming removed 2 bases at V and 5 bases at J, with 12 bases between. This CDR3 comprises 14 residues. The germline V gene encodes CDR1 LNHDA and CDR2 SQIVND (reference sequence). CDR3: CASSIWSRGTEAFF. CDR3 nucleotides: TGTGCCAGTAGTATATGGTCCAGGGGAACTGAAGCTTTCTTT.

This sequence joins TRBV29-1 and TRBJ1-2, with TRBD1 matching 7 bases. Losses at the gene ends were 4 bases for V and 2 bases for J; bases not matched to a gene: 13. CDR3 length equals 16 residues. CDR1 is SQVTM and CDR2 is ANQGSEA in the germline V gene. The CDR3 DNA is TGCAGCGTTGCGAACCGCGCAGGGGGTTACAACTATGGCTACACCTTC. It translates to CSVANRAGGYNYGYTF.

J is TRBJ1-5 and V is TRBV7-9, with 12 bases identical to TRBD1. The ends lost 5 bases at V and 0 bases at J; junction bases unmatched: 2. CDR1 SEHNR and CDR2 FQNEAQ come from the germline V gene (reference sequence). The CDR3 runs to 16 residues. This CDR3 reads CASSPGQGASNQPQHF. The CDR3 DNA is TGTGCCAGCAGCCCGGGACAGGGGGCTAGCAATCAGCCCCAGCATTTT.

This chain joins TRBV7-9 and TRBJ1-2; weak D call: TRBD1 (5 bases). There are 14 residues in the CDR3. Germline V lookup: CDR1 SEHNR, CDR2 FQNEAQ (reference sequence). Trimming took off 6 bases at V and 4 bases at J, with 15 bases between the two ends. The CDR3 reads CASSLSQGGYGYTF. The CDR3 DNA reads TGTGCCAGCAGTTTAAGTCAGGGAGGCTATGGCTACACCTTC.

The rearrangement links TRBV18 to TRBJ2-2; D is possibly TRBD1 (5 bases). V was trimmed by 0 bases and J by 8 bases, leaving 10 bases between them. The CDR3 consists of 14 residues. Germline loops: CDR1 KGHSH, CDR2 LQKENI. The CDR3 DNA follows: TGTGCCAGCTCACCACCGTCCAGGGCTGGGGAGCTGTTTTTT. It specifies CASSPPSRAGELFF.

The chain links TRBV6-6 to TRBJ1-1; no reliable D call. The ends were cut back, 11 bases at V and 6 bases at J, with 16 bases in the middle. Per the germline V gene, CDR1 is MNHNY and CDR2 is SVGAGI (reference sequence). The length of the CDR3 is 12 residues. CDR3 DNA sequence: TGTGCCGTGGGTTTAGCGGGAGCTGAAGCTTTCTTT. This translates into CAVGLAGAEAFF.

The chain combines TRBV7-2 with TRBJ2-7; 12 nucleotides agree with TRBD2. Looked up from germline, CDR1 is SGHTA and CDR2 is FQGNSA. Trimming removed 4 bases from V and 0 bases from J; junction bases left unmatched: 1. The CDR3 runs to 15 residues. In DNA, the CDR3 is TGTGCCAGCAGCTGGGGACTAGCGGGCTCCTACGAGCAGTACTTC. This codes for CASSWGLAGSYEQYF.

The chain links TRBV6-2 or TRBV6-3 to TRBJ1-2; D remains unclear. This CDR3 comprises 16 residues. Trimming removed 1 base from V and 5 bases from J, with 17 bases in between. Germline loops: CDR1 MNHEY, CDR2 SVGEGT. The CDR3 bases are TGTGCCAGCAGTTACTTGACACCCGGACGGATTTATGGCTACACCTTC. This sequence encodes CASSYLTPGRIYGYTF.

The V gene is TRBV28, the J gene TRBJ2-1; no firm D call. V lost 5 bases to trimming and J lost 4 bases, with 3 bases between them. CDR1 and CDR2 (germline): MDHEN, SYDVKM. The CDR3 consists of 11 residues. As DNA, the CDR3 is TGTGCCAGCAGTGGATACAATGAGCAGTTCTTC. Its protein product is CASSGYNEQFF.

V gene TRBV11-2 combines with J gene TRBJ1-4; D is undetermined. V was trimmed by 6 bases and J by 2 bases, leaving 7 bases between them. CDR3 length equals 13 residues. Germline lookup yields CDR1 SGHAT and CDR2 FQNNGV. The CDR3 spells CASRTATNEKLFF. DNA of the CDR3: TGTGCCAGCAGGACGGCGACTAATGAAAAACTGTTTTTT.

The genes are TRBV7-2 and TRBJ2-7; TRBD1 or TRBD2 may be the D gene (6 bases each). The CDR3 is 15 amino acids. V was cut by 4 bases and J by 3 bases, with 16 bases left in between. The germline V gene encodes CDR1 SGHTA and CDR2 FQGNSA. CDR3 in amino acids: CASSSPRGEFYEQYF. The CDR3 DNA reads TGTGCCAGCAGCTCCCCGAGGGGGGAATTCTACGAGCAGTACTTC. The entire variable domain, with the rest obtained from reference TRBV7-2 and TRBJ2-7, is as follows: GAGVSQSPSNKVTEKGKDVELRCDPISGHTALYWYRQSLGQGLEFLIYFQGNSAPDKSGLPSDRFSAERTGGSVSTLTIQRTQQEDSAVYLCASSSPRGEFYEQYFGPGTRLTVT.

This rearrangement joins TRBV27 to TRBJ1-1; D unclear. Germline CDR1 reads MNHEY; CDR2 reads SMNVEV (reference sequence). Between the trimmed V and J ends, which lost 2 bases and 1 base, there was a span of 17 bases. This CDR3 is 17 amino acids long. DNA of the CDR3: TGTGCCAGCAGTTTACGGGCGAACGCCAGACCGAACACTGAAGCTTTCTTT. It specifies CASSLRANARPNTEAFF.

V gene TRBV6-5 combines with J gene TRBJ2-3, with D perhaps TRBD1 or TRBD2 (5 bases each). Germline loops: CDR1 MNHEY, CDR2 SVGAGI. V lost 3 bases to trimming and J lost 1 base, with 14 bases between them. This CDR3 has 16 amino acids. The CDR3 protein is CASSYSRDEGTDTQYF. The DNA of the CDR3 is TGTGCCAGCAGTTATAGTAGGGACGAGGGCACAGATACGCAGTATTTT.

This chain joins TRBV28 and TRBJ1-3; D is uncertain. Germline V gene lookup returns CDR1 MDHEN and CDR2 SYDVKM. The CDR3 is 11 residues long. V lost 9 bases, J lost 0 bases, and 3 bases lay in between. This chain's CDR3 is CASYSGNTIYF. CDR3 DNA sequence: TGTGCCAGTTACTCTGGAAACACCATATATTTT.

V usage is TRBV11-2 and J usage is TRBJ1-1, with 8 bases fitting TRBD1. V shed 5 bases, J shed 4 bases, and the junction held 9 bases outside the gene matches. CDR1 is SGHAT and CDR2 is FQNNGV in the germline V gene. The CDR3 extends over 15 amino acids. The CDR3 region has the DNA TGTGCCAGCAGCGTCAACAGGGGGTCTGGCACTGAAGCTTTCTTT. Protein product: CASSVNRGSGTEAFF.

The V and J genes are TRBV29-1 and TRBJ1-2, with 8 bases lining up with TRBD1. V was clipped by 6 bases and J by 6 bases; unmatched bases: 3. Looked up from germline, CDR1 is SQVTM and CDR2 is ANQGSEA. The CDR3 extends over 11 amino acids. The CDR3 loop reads CSVGQGDGYTF. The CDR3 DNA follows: TGCAGCGTCGGACAGGGAGATGGCTACACCTTC.

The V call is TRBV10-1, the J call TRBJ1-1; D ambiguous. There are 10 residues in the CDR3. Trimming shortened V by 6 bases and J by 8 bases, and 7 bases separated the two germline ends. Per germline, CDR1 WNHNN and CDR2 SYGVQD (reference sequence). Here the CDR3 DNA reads TGCGCCAGCAGCCGCAGGGAAGCTTTCTTT. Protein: CASSRREAFF.

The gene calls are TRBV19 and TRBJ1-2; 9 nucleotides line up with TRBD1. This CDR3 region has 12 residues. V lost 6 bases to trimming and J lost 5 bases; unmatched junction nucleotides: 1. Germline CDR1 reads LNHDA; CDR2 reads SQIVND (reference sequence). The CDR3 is CASRGQGYGYTF. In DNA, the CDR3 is TGTGCCAGTAGGGGACAGGGTTATGGCTACACCTTC.

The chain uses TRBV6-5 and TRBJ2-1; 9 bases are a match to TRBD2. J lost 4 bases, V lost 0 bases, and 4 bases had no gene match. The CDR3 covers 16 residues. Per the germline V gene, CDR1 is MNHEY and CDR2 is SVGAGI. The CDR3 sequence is CASSYSMRGGYNEQFF. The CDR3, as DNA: TGTGCCAGCAGTTACTCGATGCGGGGGGGATACAATGAGCAGTTCTTC.

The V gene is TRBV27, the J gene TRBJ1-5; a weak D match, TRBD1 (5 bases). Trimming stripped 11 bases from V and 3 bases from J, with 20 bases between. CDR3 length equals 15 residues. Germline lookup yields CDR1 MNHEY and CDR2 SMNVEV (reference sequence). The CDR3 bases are TGTGCCGCCTCCACGGGGGGGGGACCCAATCAGCCCCAGCATTTT. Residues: CAASTGGGPNQPQHF.

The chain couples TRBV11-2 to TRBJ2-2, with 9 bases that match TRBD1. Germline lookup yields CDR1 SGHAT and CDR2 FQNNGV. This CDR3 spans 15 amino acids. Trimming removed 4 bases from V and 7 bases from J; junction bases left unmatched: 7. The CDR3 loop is CASSSHRGQGGELFF. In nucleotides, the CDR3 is TGTGCCAGCAGCTCGCACAGGGGGCAAGGCGGGGAGCTGTTTTTT. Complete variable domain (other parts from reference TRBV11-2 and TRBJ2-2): EAGVAQSPRYKIIEKRQSVAFWCNPISGHATLYWYQQILGQGPKLLIQFQNNGVVDDSQLPKDRFSAERLKGVDSTLKIQPAKLEDSAVYLCASSSHRGQGGELFFGEGSRLTVL.

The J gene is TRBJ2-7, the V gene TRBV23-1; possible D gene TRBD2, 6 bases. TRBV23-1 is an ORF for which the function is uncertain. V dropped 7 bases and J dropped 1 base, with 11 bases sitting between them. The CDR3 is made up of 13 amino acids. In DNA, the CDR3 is TGCGCCAGCACAGGGACTGGTTCCTACGAGCAGTACTTC. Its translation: CASTGTGSYEQYF.

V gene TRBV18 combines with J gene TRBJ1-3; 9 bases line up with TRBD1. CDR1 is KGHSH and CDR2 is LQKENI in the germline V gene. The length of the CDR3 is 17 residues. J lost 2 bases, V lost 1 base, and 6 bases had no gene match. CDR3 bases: TGTGCCAGCTCACCACGGACAGGGGATAGAACTGGAAACACCATATATTTT. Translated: CASSPRTGDRTGNTIYF.

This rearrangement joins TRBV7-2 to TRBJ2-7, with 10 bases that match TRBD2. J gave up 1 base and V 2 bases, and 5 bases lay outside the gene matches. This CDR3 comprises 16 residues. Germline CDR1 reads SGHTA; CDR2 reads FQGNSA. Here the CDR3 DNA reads TGTGCCAGCAGCTTAAACAGCGGGGGGGTTTCCTACGAGCAGTACTTC. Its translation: CASSLNSGGVSYEQYF.

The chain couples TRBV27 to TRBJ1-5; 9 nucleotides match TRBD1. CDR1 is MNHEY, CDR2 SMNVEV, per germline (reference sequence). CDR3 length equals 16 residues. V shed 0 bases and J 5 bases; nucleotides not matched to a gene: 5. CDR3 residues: CASSLSGQGGDQPQHF. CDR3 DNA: TGTGCCAGCAGTTTATCGGGACAGGGAGGGGATCAGCCCCAGCATTTT.

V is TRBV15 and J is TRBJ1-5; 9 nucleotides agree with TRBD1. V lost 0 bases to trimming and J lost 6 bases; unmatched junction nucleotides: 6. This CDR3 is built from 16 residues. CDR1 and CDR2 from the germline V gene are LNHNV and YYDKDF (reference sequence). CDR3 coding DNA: TGTGCCACCAGCAGAGAAGGCGGGACAGGGTCTCAGCCCCAGCATTTT. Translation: CATSREGGTGSQPQHF.

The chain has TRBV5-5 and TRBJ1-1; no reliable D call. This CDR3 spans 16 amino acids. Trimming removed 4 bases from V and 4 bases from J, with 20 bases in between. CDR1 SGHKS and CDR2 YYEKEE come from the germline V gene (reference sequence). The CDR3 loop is CASSRQSLYLTTEAFF. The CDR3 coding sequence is TGTGCCAGCAGCCGCCAATCGCTGTATTTGACCACTGAAGCTTTCTTT.